Below, 16 T cell receptor beta chains from the same sample are listed, as sequenced in a study of CD8+CD57+ T cells in acquired aplastic anemia (dated by TCRdb to 2016 to 2018). The sequencing machine was an Illumina HiSeq 2000. Genomic DNA was used as template for profiling of TCR beta VDJ combinations and CDR3 sequences. The public reads were reanalyzed by TCRdb: fastp trimming at Q25, MiXCR alignment, in-frame beta chains only. All rows with the same CDR3 protein become a single entry with the most common DNA and genes. The sample records under 350,000 distinct CDR3 sequences, 45% to 65% of which are singletons. The top ten constitute less than 9.5% of the sample. Sequencing was done on a sample of sorted CD4+, CD8+, or CD8+CD57+ T cells (not recorded which) from PBMCs. The receptor source for this set is a human donor with severe aplastic anemia or a healthy control (not recorded which).

This clonotype was picked up a small number of times. The chain has TRBV6-2 or TRBV6-3 and TRBJ2-3; 10 nucleotides agree with TRBD2. Germline CDR1 is MNHEY and CDR2 is SVGEGT. The junction had 6 bases not matched to a gene; V was cut back by 5 bases and J by 1 base. This CDR3 has 16 residues. The CDR3 spells CASSLAGEGGTDTQYF. The CDR3 region has the DNA TGTGCCAGCAGTCTAGCGGGAGAAGGGGGCACAGATACGCAGTATTTT.

J is TRBJ1-1 and V is TRBV29-1; D is unclear. V was shortened by 5 bases and J by 3 bases, with 7 bases between the two germline ends. Germline values: CDR1 SQVTM, CDR2 ANQGSEA. The CDR3 is 11 amino acids. The CDR3 sequence: CSVPRDTEAFF. The CDR3 DNA sequence: TGCAGCGTTCCGCGGGACACTGAAGCTTTCTTT.

This chain links TRBV20-1 with TRBJ1-2, with 10 bases that match TRBD1. The length of the CDR3 is 14 residues. CDR1 DFQATT and CDR2 SNEGSKA come from the germline V gene (reference sequence). Trimming at V came to 0 bases and at J to 7 bases, leaving 5 bases not matched to a gene. CDR3 coding DNA: TGCAGTGCTAGAGATACGACAGGGGGCAGTGGCTACACCTTC. Translation gives CSARDTTGGSGYTF.

For this clonotype: A junction end diverges from the germline sequence, so it may reflect a read error. The V and J genes are TRBV20-1 and TRBJ2-3; TRBD1 matches 8 bases. From germline, CDR1 is DFQATT and CDR2 SNEGSKA (reference sequence). The CDR3 is 14 amino acids. DNA of the CDR3: TGCAGTGCTAGAGGGCGGGGCGGGACAGGTACGCAGTATTTT. It specifies CSARGRGGTGTQYF.

The chain employs TRBV2 and TRBJ2-7, with 10 positions matching TRBD2. From germline, CDR1 is SNHLY and CDR2 FYNNEI. J lost 2 bases, V lost 3 bases, and 4 bases had no gene match. The CDR3 consists of 15 residues. In DNA form, the CDR3 reads TGTGCCAGCAGTGAGCGAGCGGGAGGGCCCTACGAGCAGTACTTC. Its translation is CASSERAGGPYEQYF.

The rearrangement uses TRBV7-3 and TRBJ1-2, with 7 nucleotides matching TRBD1. Germline V gene sequence: CDR1 SGHTA, CDR2 FQGTGA. Losses at the gene ends were 5 bases for V and 7 bases for J; bases not matched to a gene: 7. The CDR3 runs 13 residues. CDR3 sequence reads: CASSQDRESGYTF. The DNA for the CDR3 is TGTGCCAGCAGCCAAGACAGGGAATCTGGCTACACCTTC.

Ten or more counts support this clonotype. The V call is TRBV19, the J call TRBJ2-3; TRBD1 is a possible D gene (6 bases). The CDR3 is 15 amino acids. Trimming pared 7 bases from V and 5 bases from J, leaving 19 bases between. CDR1 and CDR2 from the germline V gene are LNHDA and SQIVND (reference sequence). CDR3 region: CASTLGPGAVDTQYF. For the CDR3, the DNA is TGTGCCAGTACGTTGGGACCAGGGGCCGTAGATACGCAGTATTTT.

This clonotype has only one observation. This chain connects TRBV10-3 to TRBJ1-2; D might be TRBD1 (6 bases). The CDR3 sequence is 13 residues long. Germline V gives CDR1 ENHRY, CDR2 SYGVKD. V was trimmed by 7 bases and J by 7 bases, leaving 16 bases between them. CDR3 coding DNA: TGTGCCATCAAGGGGACACGGACTTCTGGCTACACCTTC. It codes for CAIKGTRTSGYTF.

As for this clonotype: A read error may explain this, as a much larger clone is one base away. Since no conserved phenylalanine or tryptophan closes the CDR3, a read error is the likely cause. The chain is built from TRBV28 and TRBJ2-7; D is uncertain. This CDR3 comprises 13 residues. Germline CDR1 is MDHEN and CDR2 is SYDVKM. Trimming stripped 7 bases from V and 3 bases from J, with 13 bases between. CDR3 sequence reads: CASTPDGFYEQYL. In nucleotides, the CDR3 is TGTGCCAGCACCCCCGACGGCTTCTACGAGCAGTACCTC.

This clonotype was recorded many times. This chain connects TRBV28 to TRBJ1-5, with 8 positions matching TRBD1. The germline V gene has CDR1 MDHEN and CDR2 SYDVKM. The CDR3 sequence is 16 residues long. Trimming cost V 4 bases and J 7 bases; bases outside gene matches: 12. The CDR3: CASSSLGQGAFQPQHF. CDR3 bases: TGTGCCAGCAGTTCCCTCGGGCAGGGGGCTTTCCAGCCCCAGCATTTT.

Here the CDR3 reads CASSLDRGPTYEQYF. The CDR3 region has the DNA TGCGCCAGCAGCCTCGACAGGGGGCCGACCTACGAGCAGTACTTC. The V gene is TRBV5-1, the J gene TRBJ2-7, with 10 nucleotides matching TRBD1. V lost 4 bases and J lost 2; bases outside the gene matches: 6. This CDR3 spans 15 amino acids. The germline V gene encodes CDR1 SGHRS and CDR2 YFSETQ.

V and J are TRBV7-9 and TRBJ2-5; 10 bases map to TRBD2. The CDR3 has 16 amino acids. Germline lookup yields CDR1 SEHNR and CDR2 FQNEAQ (reference sequence). V gave up 2 bases and J gave up 5 bases; unmatched junction bases: 8. CDR3 sequence: CASSLPLLAGVETQYF. In nucleotides, the CDR3 is TGTGCCAGCAGCTTACCTCTCCTAGCGGGAGTCGAGACCCAGTACTTC. Supplemented by reference TRBV7-9 and TRBJ2-5, the full variable domain reads DTGVSQNPRHKITKRGQNVTFRCDPISEHNRLYWYRQTLGQGPEFLTYFQNEAQLEKSRLLSDRFSAERPKGSFSTLEIQRTEQGDSAMYLCASSLPLLAGVETQYFGPGTRLLVL.

The rearrangement joins TRBV7-9 to TRBJ2-7, with 7 nucleotides matching TRBD1. Looked up from germline, CDR1 is SEHNR and CDR2 is FQNEAQ (reference sequence). After removal of 5 bases from V and 6 bases from J, the junction contained 7 bases not matched to a gene. The CDR3 sequence is 13 residues long. The CDR3 coding sequence is TGTGCCAGCAGCCCCTCGACAGGGCCCGAGCAGTACTTC. This encodes CASSPSTGPEQYF.

DNA of the CDR3: TGTGCCAGCAGCCAAGCGGCAGGGGGCGGCGGGGAGCTGTTTTTT. It yields the protein CASSQAAGGGGELFF. This chain links TRBV14 with TRBJ2-2; 8 bases are shared with TRBD1. V gave up 1 base and J gave up 7 bases; unmatched junction bases: 5. Germline V lookup: CDR1 SGHDN, CDR2 FVKESK. CDR3 length equals 15 residues.

The chain carries TRBV3-1 and TRBJ1-1; D is possibly TRBD1 (5 bases). Germline lookup yields CDR1 LGHDT and CDR2 YNNKEL (reference sequence). The CDR3 runs to 17 residues. V was shortened by 3 bases and J by 1 base, with 18 bases between the two germline ends. CDR3 region: CASSHLPGPGPNTEAFF. The CDR3 coding sequence is TGTGCCAGCAGCCACCTTCCGGGACCTGGCCCGAACACTGAAGCTTTCTTT.

This clonotype was observed at least ten times. The chain has TRBV7-2 and TRBJ2-3, with D possibly being TRBD2 (5 bases). Germline V gene data show CDR1 as SGHTA and CDR2 as FQGNSA. V lost 1 base and J lost 10, with 15 bases in between. The CDR3 runs 14 residues. CDR3 in DNA: TGTGCCAGCAGCTTAGGTCGGTCGGGGAGTTCGCAGTATTTT. Translating gives CASSLGRSGSSQYF.